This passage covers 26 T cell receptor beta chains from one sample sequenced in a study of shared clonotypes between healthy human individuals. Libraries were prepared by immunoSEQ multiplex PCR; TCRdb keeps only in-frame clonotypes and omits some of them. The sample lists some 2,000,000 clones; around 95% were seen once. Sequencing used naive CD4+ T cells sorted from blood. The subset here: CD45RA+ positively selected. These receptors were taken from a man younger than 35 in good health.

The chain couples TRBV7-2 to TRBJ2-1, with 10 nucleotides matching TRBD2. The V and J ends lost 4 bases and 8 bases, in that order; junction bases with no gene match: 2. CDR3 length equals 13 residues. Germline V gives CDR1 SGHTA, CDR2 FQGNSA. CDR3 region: CASSSGTSDEQFF. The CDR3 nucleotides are TGTGCCAGCAGCTCAGGGACTAGCGATGAGCAGTTCTTC.

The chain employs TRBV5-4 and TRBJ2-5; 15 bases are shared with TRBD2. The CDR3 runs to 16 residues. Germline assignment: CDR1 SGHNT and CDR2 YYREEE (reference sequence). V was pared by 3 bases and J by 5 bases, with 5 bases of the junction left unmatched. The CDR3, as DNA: TGTGCCAGCAGCTCCGGGACTAGCGGGGGGTGGGAGACCCAGTACTTC. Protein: CASSSGTSGGWETQYF.

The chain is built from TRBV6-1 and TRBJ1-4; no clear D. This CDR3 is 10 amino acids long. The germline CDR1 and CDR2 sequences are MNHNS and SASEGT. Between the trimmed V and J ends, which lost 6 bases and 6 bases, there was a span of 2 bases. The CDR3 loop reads CASRDEKLFF. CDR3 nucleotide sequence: TGTGCCAGCAGGGATGAAAAACTGTTTTTT.

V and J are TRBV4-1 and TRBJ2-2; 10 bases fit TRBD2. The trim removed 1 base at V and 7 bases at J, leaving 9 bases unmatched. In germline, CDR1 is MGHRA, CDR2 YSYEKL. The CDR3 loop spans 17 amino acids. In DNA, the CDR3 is TGCGCCAGCAGCCAAGGTCTAGCGGGGGCTCCGTTCGGGGAGCTGTTTTTT. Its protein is CASSQGLAGAPFGELFF.

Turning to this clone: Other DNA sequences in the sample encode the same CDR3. In nucleotides, the CDR3 is TGTGCCATCAGTCGGGACAGGGGCACTGAAGCTTTCTTT. Amino acids: CAISRDRGTEAFF. The gene calls are TRBV10-3 and TRBJ1-1, with 10 bases that match TRBD1. V was pared by 5 bases and J by 4 bases, with 1 base of the junction left unmatched. The germline V gene has CDR1 ENHRY and CDR2 SYGVKD. The CDR3 runs to 13 residues.

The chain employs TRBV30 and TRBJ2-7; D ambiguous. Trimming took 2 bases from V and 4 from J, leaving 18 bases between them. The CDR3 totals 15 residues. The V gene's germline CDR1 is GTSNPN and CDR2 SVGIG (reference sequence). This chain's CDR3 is CAWSPLDDPKYEQYF. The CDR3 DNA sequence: TGTGCCTGGAGTCCACTGGATGATCCGAAATACGAGCAGTACTTC.

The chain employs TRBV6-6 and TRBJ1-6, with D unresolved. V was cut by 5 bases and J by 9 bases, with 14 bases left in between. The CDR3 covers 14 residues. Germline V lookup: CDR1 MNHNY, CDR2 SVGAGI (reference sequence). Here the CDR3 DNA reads TGTGCCAGCAGTCGGACGGGCCCCCCTTCACCCCTCCACTTT. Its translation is CASSRTGPPSPLHF.

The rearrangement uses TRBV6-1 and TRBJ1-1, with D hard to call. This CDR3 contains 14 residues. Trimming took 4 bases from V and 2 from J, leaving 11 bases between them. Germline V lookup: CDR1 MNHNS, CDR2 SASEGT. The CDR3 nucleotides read TGTGCCAGCAGTGGTGTGGTCGACAACACTGAAGCTTTCTTT. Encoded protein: CASSGVVDNTEAFF.

The CDR3 reads CASSYEGYASGYTF. Written as DNA, the CDR3 is TGTGCCAGCAGTTACGAGGGATATGCGTCTGGCTACACCTTC. J is TRBJ1-2 and V is TRBV6-5, with D unresolved. The CDR3 is 14 amino acids. Germline CDR1 is MNHEY and CDR2 is SVGAGI. With 2 bases removed from V and 7 bases from J, the gap between germline ends came to 14 bases.

The CDR3 protein is CASTETGGNQPQHF. The CDR3 region has the DNA TGTGCCAGCACTGAGACAGGGGGTAATCAGCCCCAGCATTTT. This chain joins TRBV6-1 and TRBJ1-5; 9 bases are shared with TRBD1. V trimming: 7 bases; J trimming: 4 bases; junction bases outside the gene matches: 5. The CDR3 runs to 14 residues. Germline CDR1 is MNHNS and CDR2 is SASEGT.

The CDR3 reads CASSEFATGIYNEQFF. The CDR3 coding sequence is TGTGCCAGCAGTGAATTCGCCACAGGAATTTACAATGAGCAGTTCTTC. The J gene is TRBJ2-1, the V gene TRBV6-1; maybe TRBD1 (5 bases). The CDR3 consists of 16 residues. The V end was cut by 2 bases, the J end by 4 bases, with 15 bases between. CDR1 MNHNS and CDR2 SASEGT come from the germline V gene.

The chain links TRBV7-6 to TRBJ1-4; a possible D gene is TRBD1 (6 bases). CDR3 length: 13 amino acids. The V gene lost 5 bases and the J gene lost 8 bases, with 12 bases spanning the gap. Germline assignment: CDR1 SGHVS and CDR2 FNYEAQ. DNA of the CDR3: TGTGCCAGCAGCGTCCAACAGGGAGAAAAACTGTTTTTT. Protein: CASSVQQGEKLFF.

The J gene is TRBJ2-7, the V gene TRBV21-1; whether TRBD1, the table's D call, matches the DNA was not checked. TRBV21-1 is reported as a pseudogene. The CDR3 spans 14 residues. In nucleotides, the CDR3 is TGTGCCAGCAATCCCCAACAGGACTCCTACGAGCAGTACTTC. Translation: CASNPQQDSYEQYF.

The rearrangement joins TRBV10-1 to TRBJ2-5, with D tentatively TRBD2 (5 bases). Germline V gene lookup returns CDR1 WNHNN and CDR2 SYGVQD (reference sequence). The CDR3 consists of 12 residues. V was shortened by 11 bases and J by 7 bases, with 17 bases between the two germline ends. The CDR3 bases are TGCGCCCCGGTCGGGGTGGTCGGGACCCAGTACTTC. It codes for CAPVGVVGTQYF.

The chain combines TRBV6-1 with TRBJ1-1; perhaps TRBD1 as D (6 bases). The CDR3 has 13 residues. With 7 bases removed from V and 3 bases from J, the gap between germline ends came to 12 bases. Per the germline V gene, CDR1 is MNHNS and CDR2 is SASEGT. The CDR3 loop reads CASTQGLDTEAFF. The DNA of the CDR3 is TGTGCCAGCACCCAGGGGTTGGACACTGAAGCTTTCTTT.

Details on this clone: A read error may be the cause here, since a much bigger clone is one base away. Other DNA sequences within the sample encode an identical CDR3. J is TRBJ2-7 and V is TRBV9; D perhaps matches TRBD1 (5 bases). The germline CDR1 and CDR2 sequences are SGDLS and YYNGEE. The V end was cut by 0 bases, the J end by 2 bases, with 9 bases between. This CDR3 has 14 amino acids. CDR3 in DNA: TGTGCCAGCAGCGTAGGAGCAGGGACCTACGAGCAGTACTTC. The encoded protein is CASSVGAGTYEQYF.

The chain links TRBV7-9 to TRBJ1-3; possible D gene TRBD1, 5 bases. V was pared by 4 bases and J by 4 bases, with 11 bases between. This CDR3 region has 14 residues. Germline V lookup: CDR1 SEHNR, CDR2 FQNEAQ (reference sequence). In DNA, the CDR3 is TGTGCCAGCAGCTCAGGGACGGAGGGAAACACCATATATTTT. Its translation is CASSSGTEGNTIYF.

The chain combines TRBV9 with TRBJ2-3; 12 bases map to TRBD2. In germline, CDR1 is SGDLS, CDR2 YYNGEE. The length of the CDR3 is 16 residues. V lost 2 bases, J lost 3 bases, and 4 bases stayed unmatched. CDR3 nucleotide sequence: TGTGCCAGCAGCGTCACTAGCGGGAGGCGGACAGATACGCAGTATTTT. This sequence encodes CASSVTSGRRTDTQYF. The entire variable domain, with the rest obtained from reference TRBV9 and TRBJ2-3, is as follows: DSGVTQTPKHLITATGQRVTLRCSPRSGDLSVYWYQQSLDQGLQFLIQYYNGEERAKGNILERFSAQQFPDLHSELNLSSLELGDSALYFCASSVTSGRRTDTQYFGPGTRLTVL.

In DNA, the CDR3 is TGTGCCAGCAGCCCCGGGGTAGCGGGGGATACGCAGTATTTT. Amino acids: CASSPGVAGDTQYF. The rearrangement links TRBV7-3 to TRBJ2-3, with 8 bases identical to TRBD2. The length of the CDR3 is 14 residues. Unmatched junction bases numbered 7, after V lost 5 bases and J lost 6 bases. Per germline, CDR1 SGHTA and CDR2 FQGTGA.

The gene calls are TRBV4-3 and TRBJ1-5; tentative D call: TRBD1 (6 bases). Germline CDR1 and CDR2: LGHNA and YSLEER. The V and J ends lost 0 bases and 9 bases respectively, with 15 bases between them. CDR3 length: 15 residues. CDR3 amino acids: CASSQERGAVWPQHF. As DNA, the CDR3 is TGCGCCAGCAGCCAAGAAAGGGGGGCGGTTTGGCCCCAGCATTTT.

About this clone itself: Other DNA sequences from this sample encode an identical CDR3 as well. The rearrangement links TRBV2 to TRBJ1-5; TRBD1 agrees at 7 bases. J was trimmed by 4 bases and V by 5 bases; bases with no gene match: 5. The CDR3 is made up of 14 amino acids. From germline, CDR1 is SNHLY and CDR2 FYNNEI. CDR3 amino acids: CASSSQGGNQPQHF. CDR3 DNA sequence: TGTGCCAGCAGTTCTCAGGGGGGGAATCAGCCCCAGCATTTT.

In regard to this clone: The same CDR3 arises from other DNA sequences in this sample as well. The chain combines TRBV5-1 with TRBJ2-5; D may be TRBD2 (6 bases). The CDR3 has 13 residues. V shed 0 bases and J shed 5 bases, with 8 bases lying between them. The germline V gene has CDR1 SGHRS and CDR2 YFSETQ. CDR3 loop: CASSLGEVETQYF. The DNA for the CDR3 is TGCGCCAGCAGCTTGGGGGAGGTGGAGACCCAGTACTTC. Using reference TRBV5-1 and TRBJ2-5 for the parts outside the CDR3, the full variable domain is KAGVTQTPRYLIKTRGQQVTLSCSPISGHRSVSWYQQTPGQGLQFLFEYFSETQRNKGNFPGRFSGRQFSNSRSEMNVSTLELGDSALYLCASSLGEVETQYFGPGTRLLVL.

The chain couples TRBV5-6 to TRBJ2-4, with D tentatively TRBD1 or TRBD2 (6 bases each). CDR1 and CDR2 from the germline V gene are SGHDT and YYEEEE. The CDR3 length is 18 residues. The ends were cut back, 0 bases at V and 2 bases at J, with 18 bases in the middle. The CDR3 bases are TGTGCCAGCAGCTTGGAGGGGGGACACCCTGGGACCAAAAACATTCAGTACTTC. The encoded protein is CASSLEGGHPGTKNIQYF.

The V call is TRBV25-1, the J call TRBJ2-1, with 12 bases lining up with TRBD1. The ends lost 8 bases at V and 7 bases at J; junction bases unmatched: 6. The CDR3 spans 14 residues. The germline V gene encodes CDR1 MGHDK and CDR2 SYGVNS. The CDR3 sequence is CASGTGGLSNEQFF. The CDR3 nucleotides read TGTGCCAGCGGGACAGGGGGCTTGAGTAATGAGCAGTTCTTC.

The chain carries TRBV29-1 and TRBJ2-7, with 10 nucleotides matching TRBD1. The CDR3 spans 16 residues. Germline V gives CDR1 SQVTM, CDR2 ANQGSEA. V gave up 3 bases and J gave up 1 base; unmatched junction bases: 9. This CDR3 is CSVDVPADRGSYEQYF. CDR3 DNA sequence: TGCAGCGTTGACGTTCCCGCGGACAGGGGGTCCTACGAGCAGTACTTC.

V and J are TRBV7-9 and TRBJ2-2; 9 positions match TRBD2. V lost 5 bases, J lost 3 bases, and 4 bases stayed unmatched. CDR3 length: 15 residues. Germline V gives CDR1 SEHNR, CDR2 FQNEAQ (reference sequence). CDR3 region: CASSPGLAHTGELFF. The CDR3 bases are TGTGCCAGCAGCCCCGGACTAGCGCACACCGGGGAGCTGTTTTTT.